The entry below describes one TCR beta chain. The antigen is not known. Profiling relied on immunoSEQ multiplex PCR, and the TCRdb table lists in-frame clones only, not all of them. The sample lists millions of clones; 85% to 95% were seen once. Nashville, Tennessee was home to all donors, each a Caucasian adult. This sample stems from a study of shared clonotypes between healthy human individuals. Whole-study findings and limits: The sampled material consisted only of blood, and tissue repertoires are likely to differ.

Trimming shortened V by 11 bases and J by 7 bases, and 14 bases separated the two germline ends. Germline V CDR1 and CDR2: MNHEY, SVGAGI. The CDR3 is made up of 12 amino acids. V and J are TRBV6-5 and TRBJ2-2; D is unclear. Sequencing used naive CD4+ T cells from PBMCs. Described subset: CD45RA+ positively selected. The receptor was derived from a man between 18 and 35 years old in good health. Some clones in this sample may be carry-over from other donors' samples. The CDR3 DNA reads TGTGCCTCCTCAACGTGGATCGGGGAGCTGTTTTTT. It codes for CASSTWIGELFF.